This T cell receptor beta chain was recovered during a study of blood T cell repertoires in COVID-19. In the source study's methods: Estimation of nucleated cell counts relied on the amplification of reference gene primers. This table comes from immunoSEQ multiplex PCR, and its TCRdb copy is limited to in-frame clones, with some not included. V, J and clone size are those of that table, while D and trimming were read from the DNA. There are some 170,000 clones in the sample; roughly 83% occur only once, and about 10% lies in the top ten. The V gene lost 0 bases and the J gene lost 5 bases, with 16 bases spanning the gap. Looked up from germline, CDR1 is SGHVS and CDR2 is FQNEAQ. The CDR3 extends over 16 amino acids.

The rearrangement joins TRBV7-8 to TRBJ1-1; D is possibly TRBD1 (6 bases). The clonotype was recovered from a woman of 80 years or more with active or convalescent COVID-19. The sample comprised peripheral blood. The CDR3 reads CASSLASGGLGTEAFF. The DNA for the CDR3 is TGTGCCAGCAGCTTAGCGTCCGGGGGGCTAGGGACTGAAGCTTTCTTT. The variable domain in full, with the rest retrieved from reference TRBV7-8 and TRBJ1-1, is GAGVSQSPRYKVAKRGQDVALRCDPISGHVSLFWYQQALGQGPEFLTYFQNEAQLDKSGLPSDRFFAERPEGSVSTLKIQRTQQEDSAVYLCASSLASGGLGTEAFFGQGTRLTVV.